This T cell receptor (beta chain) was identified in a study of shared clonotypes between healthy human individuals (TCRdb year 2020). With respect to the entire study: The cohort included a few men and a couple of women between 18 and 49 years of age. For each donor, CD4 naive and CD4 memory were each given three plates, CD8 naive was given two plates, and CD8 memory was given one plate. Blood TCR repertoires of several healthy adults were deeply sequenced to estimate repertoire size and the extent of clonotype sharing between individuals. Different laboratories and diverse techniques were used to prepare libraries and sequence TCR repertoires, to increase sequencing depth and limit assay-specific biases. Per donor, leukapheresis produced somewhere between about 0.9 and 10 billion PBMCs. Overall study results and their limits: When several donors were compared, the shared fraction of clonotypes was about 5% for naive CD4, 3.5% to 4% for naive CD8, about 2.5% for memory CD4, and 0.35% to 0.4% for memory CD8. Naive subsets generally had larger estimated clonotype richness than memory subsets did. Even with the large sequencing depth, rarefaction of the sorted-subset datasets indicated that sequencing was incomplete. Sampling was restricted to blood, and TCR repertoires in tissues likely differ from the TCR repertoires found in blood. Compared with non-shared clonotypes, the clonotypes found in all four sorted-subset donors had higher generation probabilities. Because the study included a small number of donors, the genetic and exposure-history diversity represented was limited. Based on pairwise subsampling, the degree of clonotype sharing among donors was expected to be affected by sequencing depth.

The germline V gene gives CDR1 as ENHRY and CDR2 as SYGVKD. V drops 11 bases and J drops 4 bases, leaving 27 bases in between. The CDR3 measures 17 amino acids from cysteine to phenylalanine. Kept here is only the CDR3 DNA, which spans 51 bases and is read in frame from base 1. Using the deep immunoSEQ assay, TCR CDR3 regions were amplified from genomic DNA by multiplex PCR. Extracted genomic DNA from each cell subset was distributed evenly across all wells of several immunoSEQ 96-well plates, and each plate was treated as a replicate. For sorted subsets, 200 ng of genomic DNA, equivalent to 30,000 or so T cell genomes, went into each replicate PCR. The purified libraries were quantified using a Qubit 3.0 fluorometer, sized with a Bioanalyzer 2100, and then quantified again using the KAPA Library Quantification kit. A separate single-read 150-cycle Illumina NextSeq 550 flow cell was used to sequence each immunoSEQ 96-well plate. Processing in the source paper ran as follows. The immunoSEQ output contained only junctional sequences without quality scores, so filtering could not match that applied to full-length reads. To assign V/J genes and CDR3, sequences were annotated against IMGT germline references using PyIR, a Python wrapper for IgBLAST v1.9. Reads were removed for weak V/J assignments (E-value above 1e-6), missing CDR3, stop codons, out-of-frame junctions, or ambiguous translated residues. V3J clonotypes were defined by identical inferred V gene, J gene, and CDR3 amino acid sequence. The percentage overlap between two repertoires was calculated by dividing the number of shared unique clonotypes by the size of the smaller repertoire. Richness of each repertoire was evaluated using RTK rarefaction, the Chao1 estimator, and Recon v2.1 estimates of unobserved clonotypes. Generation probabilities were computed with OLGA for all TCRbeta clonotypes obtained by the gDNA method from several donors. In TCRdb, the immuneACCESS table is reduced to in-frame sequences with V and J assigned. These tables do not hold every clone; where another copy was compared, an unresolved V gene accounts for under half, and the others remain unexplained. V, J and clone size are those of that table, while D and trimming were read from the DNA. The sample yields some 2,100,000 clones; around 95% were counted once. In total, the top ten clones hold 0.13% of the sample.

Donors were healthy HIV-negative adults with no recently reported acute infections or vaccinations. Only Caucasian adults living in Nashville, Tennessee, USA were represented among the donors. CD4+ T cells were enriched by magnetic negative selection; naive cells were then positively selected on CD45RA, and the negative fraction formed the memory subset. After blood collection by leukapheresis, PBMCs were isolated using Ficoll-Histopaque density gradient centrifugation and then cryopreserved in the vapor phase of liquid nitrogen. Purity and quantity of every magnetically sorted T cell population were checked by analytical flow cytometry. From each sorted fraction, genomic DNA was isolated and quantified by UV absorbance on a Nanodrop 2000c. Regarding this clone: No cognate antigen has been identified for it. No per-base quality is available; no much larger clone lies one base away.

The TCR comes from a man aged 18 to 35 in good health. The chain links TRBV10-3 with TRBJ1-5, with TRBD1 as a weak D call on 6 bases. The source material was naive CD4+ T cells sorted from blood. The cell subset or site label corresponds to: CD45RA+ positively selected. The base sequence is TGTGCCGCAGGGCCGTTCGGAGGTCAGGGGTCTAATCAGCCCCAGCATTTT. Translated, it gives CAAGPFGGQGSNQPQHF.